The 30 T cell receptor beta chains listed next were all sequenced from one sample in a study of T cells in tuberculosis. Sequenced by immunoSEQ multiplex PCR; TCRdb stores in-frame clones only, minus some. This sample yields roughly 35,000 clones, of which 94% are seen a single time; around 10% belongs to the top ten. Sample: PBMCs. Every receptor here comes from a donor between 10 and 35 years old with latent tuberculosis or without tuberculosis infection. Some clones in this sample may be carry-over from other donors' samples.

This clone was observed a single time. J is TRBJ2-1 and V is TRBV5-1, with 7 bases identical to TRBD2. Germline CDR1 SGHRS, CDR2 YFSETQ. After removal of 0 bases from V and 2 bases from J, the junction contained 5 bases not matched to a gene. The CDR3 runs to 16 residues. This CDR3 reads CASSLEAGVPYNEQFF. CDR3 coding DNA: TGCGCCAGCAGCTTGGAGGCGGGGGTACCCTACAATGAGCAGTTCTTC.

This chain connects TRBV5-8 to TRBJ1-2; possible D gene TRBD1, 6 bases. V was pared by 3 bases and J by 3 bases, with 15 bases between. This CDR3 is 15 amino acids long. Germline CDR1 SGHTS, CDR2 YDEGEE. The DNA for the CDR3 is TGTGCCAGCAGCTACCCGACAGGAAGCTACTATGGCTACACCTTC. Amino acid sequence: CASSYPTGSYYGYTF.

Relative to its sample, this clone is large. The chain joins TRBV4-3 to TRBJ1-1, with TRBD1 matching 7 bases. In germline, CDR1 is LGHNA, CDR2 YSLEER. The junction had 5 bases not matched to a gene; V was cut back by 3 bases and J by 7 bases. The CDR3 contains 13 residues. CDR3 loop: CASSHRTGREAFF. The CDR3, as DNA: TGCGCCAGCAGCCATCGGACAGGACGTGAAGCTTTCTTT.

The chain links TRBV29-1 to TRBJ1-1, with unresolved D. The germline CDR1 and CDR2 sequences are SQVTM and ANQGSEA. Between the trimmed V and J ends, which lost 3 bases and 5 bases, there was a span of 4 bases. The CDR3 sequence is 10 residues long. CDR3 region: CSVDETEAFF. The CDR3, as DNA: TGCAGCGTTGACGAGACTGAAGCTTTCTTT.

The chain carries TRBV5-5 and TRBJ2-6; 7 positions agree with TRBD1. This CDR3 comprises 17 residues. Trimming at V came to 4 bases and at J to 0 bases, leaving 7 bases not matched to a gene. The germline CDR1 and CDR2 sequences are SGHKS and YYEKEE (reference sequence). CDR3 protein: CASSLPGQFSGANVLTF. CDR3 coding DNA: TGTGCCAGCAGCCTCCCGGGACAGTTCTCTGGGGCCAACGTCCTGACTTTC.

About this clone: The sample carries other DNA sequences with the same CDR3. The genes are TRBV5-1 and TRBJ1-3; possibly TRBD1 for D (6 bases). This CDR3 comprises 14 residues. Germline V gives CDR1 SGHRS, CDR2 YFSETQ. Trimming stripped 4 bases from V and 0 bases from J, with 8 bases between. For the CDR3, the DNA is TGCGCCAGCAGCCTAGGGGGCTCTGGAAACACCATATATTTT. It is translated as CASSLGGSGNTIYF.

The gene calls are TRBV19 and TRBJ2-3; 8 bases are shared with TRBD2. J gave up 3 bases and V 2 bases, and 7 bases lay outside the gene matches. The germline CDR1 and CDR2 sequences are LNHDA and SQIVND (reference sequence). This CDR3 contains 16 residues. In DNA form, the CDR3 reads TGTGCCAGTAGTATACGGACGGGGGGGCCGACAGATACGCAGTATTTT. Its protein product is CASSIRTGGPTDTQYF. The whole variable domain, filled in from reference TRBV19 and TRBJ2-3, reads DGGITQSPKYLFRKEGQNVTLSCEQNLNHDAMYWYRQDPGQGLRLIYYSQIVNDFQKGDIAEGYSVSREKKESFPLTVTSAQKNPTAFYLCASSIRTGGPTDTQYFGPGTRLTVL.

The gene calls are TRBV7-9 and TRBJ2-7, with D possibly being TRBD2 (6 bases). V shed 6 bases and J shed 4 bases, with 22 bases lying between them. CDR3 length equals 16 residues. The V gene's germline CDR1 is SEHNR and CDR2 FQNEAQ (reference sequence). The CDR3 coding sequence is TGTGCCAGCAGATCCTGGAAGCGGGCGTACTCTTACGAGCAGTACGTC. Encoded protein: CASRSWKRAYSYEQYV.

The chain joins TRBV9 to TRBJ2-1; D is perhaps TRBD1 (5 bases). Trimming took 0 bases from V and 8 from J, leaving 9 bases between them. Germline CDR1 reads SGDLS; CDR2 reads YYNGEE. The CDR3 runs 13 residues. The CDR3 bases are TGTGCCAGCAGCGTAGCGACAGACGATGAGCAGTTCTTC. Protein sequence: CASSVATDDEQFF.

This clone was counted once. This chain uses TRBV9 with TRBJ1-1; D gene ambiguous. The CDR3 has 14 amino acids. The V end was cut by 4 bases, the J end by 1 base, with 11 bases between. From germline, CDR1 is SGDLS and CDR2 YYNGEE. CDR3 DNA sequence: TGTGCCAGCAGCCCCCTGGCAGAGAACACTGAAGCTTTCTTT. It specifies CASSPLAENTEAFF.

CDR3 sequence (DNA): TGTGCCAGCAGCACCGGTGGAGGGGCTTTCTTT. Protein sequence: CASSTGGGAFF. The chain employs TRBV5-6 and TRBJ1-1, with no clear D. The germline gives CDR1 SGHDT, CDR2 YYEEEE. Trimming took 4 bases from V and 11 from J, leaving 12 bases between them. The CDR3 extends over 11 amino acids.

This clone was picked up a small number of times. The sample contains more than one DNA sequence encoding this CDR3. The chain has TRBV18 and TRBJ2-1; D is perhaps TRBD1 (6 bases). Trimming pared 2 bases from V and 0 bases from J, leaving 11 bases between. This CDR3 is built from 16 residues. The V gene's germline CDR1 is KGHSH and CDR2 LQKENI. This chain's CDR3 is CASSPGQGISYNEQFF. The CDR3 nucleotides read TGTGCCAGCTCACCAGGGCAGGGGATCTCCTACAATGAGCAGTTCTTC.

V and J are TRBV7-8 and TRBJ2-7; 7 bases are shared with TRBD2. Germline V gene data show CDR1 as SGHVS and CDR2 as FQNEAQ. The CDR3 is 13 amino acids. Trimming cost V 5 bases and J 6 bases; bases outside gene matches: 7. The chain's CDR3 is CASSPGGVSEQYV. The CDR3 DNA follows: TGTGCCAGCAGCCCTGGGGGGGTCTCCGAGCAGTACGTC.

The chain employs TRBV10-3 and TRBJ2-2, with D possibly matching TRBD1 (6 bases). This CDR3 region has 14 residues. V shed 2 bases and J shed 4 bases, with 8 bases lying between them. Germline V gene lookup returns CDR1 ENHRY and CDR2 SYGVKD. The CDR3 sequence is CAISEQGTTGELFF. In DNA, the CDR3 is TGTGCCATCAGTGAGCAGGGGACCACCGGGGAGCTGTTTTTT.

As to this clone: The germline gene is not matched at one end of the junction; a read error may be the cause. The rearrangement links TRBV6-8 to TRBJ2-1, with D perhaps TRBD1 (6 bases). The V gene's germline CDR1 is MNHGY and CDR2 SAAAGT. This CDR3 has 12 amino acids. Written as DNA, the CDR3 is TGTGCCGGCAGTTACTCGAGGGGGGAGCAGTTCTTC. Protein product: CAGSYSRGEQFF.

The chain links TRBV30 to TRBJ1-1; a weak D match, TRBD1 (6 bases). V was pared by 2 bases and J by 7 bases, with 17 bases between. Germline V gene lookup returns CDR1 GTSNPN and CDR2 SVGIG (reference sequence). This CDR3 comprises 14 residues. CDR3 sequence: CAWSMVRGNGEAFF. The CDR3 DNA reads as TGTGCCTGGAGTATGGTCAGGGGCAATGGTGAAGCTTTCTTT.

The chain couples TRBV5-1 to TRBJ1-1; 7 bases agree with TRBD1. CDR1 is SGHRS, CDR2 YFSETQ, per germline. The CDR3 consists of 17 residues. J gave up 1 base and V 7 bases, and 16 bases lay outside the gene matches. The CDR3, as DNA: TGCGCCAGCCGTGGCCCCGGGACAGTGGGGCCGAACACTGAAGCTTTCTTT. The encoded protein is CASRGPGTVGPNTEAFF.

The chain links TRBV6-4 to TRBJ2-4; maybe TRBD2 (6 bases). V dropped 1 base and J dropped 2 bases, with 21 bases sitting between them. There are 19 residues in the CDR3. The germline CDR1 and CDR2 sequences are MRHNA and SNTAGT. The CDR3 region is CASSDFLVFRESTKNIQYF. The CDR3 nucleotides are TGTGCCAGCAGTGACTTCTTGGTGTTCCGGGAGTCCACCAAAAACATTCAGTACTTC.

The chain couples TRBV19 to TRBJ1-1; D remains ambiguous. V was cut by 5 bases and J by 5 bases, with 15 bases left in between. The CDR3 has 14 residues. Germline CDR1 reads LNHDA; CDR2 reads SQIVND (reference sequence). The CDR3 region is CASSPARDSTEAFF. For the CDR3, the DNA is TGTGCCAGTAGTCCGGCGAGGGATTCGACTGAAGCTTTCTTT.

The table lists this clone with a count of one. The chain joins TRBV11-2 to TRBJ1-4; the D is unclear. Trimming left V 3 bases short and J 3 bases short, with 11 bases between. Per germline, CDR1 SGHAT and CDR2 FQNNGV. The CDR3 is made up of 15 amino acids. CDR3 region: CASSFAADSNEKLFF. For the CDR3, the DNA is TGTGCCAGCAGCTTCGCGGCAGACTCTAATGAAAAACTGTTTTTT.

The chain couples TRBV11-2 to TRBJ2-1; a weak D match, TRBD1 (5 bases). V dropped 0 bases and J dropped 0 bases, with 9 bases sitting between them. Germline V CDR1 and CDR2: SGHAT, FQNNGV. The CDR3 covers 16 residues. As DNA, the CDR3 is TGTGCCAGCAGCTTAGATCATAGGGGCTCCTACAATGAGCAGTTCTTC. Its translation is CASSLDHRGSYNEQFF.

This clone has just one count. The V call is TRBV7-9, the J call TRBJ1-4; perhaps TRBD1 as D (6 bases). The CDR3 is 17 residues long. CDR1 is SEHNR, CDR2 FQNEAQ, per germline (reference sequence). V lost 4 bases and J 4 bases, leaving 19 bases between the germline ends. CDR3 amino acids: CASSSDTHRAYNEKLFF. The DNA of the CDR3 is TGTGCCAGCAGCTCCGACACACACAGGGCCTATAATGAAAAACTGTTTTTT. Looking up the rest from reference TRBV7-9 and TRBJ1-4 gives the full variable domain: DTGVSQNPRHKITKRGQNVTFRCDPISEHNRLYWYRQTLGQGPEFLTYFQNEAQLEKSRLLSDRFSAERPKGSFSTLEIQRTEQGDSAMYLCASSSDTHRAYNEKLFFGSGTQLSVL.

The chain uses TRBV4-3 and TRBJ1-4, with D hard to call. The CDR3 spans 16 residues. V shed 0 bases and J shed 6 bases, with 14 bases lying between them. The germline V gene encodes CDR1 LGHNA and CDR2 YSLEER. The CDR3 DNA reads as TGCGCCAGCAGCCAAGATCGGTGGGCCACAGATGAAAAACTGTTTTTT. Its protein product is CASSQDRWATDEKLFF.

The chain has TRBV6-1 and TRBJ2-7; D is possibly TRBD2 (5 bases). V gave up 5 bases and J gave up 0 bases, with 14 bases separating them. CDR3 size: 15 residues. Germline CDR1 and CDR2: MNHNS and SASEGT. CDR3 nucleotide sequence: TGTGCCAGCAGTTCCGGGGTTAATTTCTCCTACGAGCAGTACTTC. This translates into CASSSGVNFSYEQYF.

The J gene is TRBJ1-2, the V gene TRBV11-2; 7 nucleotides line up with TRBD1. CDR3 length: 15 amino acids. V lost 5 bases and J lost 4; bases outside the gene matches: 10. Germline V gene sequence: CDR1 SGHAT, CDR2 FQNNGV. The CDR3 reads CASSPRSGQTYGYTF. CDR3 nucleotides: TGTGCCAGCAGCCCCCGCTCGGGACAGACCTATGGCTACACCTTC.

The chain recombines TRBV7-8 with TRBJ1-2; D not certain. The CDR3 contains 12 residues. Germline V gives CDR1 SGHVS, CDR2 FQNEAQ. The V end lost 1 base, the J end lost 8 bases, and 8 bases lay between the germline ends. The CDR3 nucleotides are TGTGCCAGCAGCTTAGTTGGGGAGGGCTACACCTTC. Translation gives CASSLVGEGYTF.

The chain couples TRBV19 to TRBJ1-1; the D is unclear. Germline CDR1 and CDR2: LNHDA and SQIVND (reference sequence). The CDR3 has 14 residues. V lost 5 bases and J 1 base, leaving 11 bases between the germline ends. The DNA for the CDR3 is TGTGCCAGTAGTTTATCTTATAGGAACACTGAAGCTTTCTTT. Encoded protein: CASSLSYRNTEAFF.

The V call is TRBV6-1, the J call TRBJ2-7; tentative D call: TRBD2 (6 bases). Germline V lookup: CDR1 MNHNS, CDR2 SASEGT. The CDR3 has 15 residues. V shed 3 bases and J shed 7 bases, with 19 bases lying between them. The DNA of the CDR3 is TGTGCCAGCAGTGACGATGCCGGGACTCCTCAAGAGCAGTACTTC. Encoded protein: CASSDDAGTPQEQYF.

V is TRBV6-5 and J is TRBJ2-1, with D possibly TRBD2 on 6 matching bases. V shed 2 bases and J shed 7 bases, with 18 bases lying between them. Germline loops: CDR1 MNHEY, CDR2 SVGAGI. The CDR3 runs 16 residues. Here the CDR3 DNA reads TGTGCCAGCAGTTACGACCGGCGGAGGGGACCGAATGAGCAGTTCTTC. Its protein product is CASSYDRRRGPNEQFF.

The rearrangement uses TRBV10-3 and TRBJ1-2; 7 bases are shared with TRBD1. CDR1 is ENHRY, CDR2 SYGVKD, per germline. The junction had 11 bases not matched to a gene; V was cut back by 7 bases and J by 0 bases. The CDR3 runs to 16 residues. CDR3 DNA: TGTGCCATCACCGCCGACAGGGATGAAGCTAACTATGGCTACACCTTC. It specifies CAITADRDEANYGYTF.